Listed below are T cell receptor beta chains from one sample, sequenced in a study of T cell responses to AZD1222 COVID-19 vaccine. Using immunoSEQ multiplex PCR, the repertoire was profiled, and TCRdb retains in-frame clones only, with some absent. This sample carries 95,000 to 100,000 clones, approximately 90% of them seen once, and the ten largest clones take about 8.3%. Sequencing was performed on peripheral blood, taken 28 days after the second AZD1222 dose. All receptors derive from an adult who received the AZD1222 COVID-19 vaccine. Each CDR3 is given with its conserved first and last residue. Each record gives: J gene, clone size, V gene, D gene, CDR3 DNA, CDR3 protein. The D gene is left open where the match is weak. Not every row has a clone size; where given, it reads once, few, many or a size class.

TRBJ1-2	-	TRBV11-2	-	TGTGCCAGCAGCTTAGGACGGCTCTATGGCTACACCTTC	CASSLGRLYGYTF
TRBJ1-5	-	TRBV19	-	TGTGCCAGTAGTTCTTTCAGTCCGCTGCAGGGTAGCAATCAGCCCCAGCATTTT	CASSSFSPLQGSNQPQHF
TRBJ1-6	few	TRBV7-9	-	TGTGCCAGCAGCCCCACGGGACAACCTTCATATAATTCACCCCTCCACTTT	CASSPTGQPSYNSPLHF
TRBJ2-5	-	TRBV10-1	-	TGCGCCAGCAGTGGAGAAGCAGCCCCCAGGGCCCAGTACTTC	CASSGEAAPRAQYF
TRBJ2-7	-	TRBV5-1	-	TGCGCCAGCAGCTTGGAACATAACCCTTCCTACGAGCAGTACTTC	CASSLEHNPSYEQYF
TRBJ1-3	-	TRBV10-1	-	TGCGCCAGCAGTGAGCTCCCCGAAGCGGCGGGGAACTCTGGAAACACCATATATTTT	CASSELPEAAGNSGNTIYF
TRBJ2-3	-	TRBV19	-	TGTGCCAGTAGTAACCCTCCGCCCGGAGATACGCAGTATTTT	CASSNPPPGDTQYF
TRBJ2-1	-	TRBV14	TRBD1	TGTGCCAGCAGCCAAGAAGTTGGCAGGGGGCTTAATGAGCAGTTCTTC	CASSQEVGRGLNEQFF
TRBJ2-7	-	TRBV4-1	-	TGCGCCAGCAGCCAAGATTTAAACGTTGAGGACTACGAGCAGTACTTC	CASSQDLNVEDYEQYF
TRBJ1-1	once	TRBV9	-	TGTGCCAGCAGCGGGGGGCTGAACACTGAAGCTTTCTTT	CASSGGLNTEAFF
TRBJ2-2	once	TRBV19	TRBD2	TGTGCCAGTAGTGCTGAACGGGGGGTCACCGGGGAGCTGTTTTTT	CASSAERGVTGELFF
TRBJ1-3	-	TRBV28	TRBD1	TGTGCCAGCAGTTTCGGACAGGGGGCGCGGGGAAACACCATATATTTT	CASSFGQGARGNTIYF
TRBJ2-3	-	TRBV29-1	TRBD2	TGCAGCGTTGGGACTAGCGGGGCTCACGATACGCAGTATTTT	CSVGTSGAHDTQYF
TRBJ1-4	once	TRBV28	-	TGTGCCAGCAGTCCCCGGACAGTTCTTAATGAAAAACTGTTTTTT	CASSPRTVLNEKLFF
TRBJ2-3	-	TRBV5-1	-	TGCGCCAGCAGCTCGGGAGCGTTCACAGATACGCAGTATTTT	CASSSGAFTDTQYF
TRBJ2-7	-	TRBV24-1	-	TGTGCCACCGGTCTGAAGCAGTACTTC	CATGLKQYF
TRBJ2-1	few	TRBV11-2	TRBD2	TGTGCCAGCAGCCGGGGGGGAGCTCCGGCTTCCCCCTCATTCTTC	CASSRGGAPASPSFF
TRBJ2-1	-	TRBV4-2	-	TGTGCCAGCAGCCAAGTGGGGCTAGGTCCCCACAATGAGCAGTTCTTC	CASSQVGLGPHNEQFF
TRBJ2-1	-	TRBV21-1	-	TGTGCCAATGGTCCCCGGGGGGGAGGGCATGAGCAGTTCTTC	CANGPRGGGHEQFF
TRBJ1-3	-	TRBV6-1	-	TGTGCCAGCAGCCCCGGGACAACTGGAAACACCATATATTTT	CASSPGTTGNTIYF
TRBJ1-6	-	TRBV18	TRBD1	TGTGCCAGCTCAACAGGGACAGACCTTTATAATTCACCCCTCCACTTT	CASSTGTDLYNSPLHF
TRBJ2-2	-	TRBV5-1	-	TGCGCCAGCAGCTTGAGCGGGACCGGGGAGCTGTTTTTT	CASSLSGTGELFF
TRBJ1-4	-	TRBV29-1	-	TGCAGCGTTGGGGGGGGTCCCACTAATGAAAAACTGTTTTTT	CSVGGGPTNEKLFF
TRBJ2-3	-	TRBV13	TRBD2	TGTGCCAGCAGCTTCCCTAGCGGGGGCACAGATACGCAGTATTTT	CASSFPSGGTDTQYF
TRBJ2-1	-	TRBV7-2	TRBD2	TGTGCCAGCAGCTTTCAGGTGACTAGCTCGAATGAGCAGTTCTTC	CASSFQVTSSNEQFF
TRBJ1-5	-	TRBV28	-	TGTGCCAGCAGTTTTCGCTCAGGGGTTCAGCCCCAGCATTTT	CASSFRSGVQPQHF
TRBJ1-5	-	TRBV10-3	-	TGTGCCATCAGTGAGGGGGGGCGCCAGCCCCAGCATTTT	CAISEGGRQPQHF
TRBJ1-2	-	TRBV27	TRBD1	TGTGCCAGCAGACCAAGACAGGGTTCGGGGACGTATGGCTACACCTTC	CASRPRQGSGTYGYTF
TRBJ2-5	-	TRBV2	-	TGTGCCAAAAGGGTGGGAAAAGAGACCCAGTACTTC	CAKRVGKETQYF
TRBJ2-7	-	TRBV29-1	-	TGCAGCGTTGTCCCATCCGGGCGAGGCGCCTACGAGCAGTACTTC	CSVVPSGRGAYEQYF
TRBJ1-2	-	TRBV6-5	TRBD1	TGTGCCAGCAGTCCTCGACAGGGGGCGCTTGGTGGCTACACCTTC	CASSPRQGALGGYTF
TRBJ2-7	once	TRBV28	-	TGTGCCAGCAGCCCTTCCCCCGCCGCGCAGTACTTC	CASSPSPAAQYF
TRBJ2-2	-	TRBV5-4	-	TGTGCCAGCAGCTTGTTTCAGGCCACCGGGGAGCTGTTTTTT	CASSLFQATGELFF
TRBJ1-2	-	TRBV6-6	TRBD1	TGTGCCAGCAGTCGGGACAGAGAGAACTATGGCTACACCTTC	CASSRDRENYGYTF
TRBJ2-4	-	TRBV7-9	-	TGTGCTTCCGGGCCTCCAGGGTTCGCCGAAAACATTCAGTACTTC	CASGPPGFAENIQYF
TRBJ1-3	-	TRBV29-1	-	TGCAGCGCCCGACAGTACTCTGGAAACACCATATATTTT	CSARQYSGNTIYF
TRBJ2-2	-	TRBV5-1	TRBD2	TGCGCCAGCAGCTTGTTCCTAGCGGAGGACACCGGGGAGCTGTTTTTT	CASSLFLAEDTGELFF
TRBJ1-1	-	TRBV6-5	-	TGTGCCAGCAGTTATTACCGGGATTCCGAAGCTTTCTTT	CASSYYRDSEAFF
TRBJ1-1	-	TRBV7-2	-	TGTGCCAGCAGCGTATCAGGGAAGAACACTGAAGCTTTCTTT	CASSVSGKNTEAFF
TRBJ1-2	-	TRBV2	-	TGTGCCAGCAGTTACTCACAGGGCAGCTATGGCTACACCTTC	CASSYSQGSYGYTF
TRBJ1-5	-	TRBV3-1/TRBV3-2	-	TGTGCCAGCAGCCAAGGGCCCCGGACGCCCCAGCATTTT	CASSQGPRTPQHF
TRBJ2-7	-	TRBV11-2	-	TGTGCCAGCAGCTGGCTTGAGGGTCTCCACGAGCAGTACTTC	CASSWLEGLHEQYF
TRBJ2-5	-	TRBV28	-	TGTGCCAGCAGGTCCAGGGTCGCTGGGGCCCAGTACTTC	CASRSRVAGAQYF
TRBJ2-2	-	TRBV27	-	TGTGCCAGCAGTCCCAGCGGGTCGGGCACCGGGGAGCTGTTTTTT	CASSPSGSGTGELFF